The rows below give T cell receptor beta chains drawn from one sample of a study of CD8 T cells in Susac syndrome. Via MiXCR, TCRdb re-called the immunoSEQ multiplex PCR reads, giving one row per CDR3 protein. The sample includes roughly 47,000 distinct CDR3 sequences, 80% to 95% seen only once; the top ten take roughly 0.45%. Sequencing input: CD8+ T cells from PBMCs. These receptors all stem from a human donor in good health. Both conserved end residues are part of each CDR3. Fields, in order: D gene, V gene, clone size, J gene, CDR3 length, CDR3 DNA, CDR3 protein. A D gene is named only where the DNA matches it firmly. The size of a clone is reported for some rows only, either as once, few or many, or as a class for expanded clones.

d_gene: .
v_gene: TRBV7-9
abundance: .
j_gene: TRBJ2-5
len: 15
CDR3nt: TGTGCCAGCAGCTTAGTGGGCCGGGGCCAAGAGACCCAGTACTTC
CDR3aa: CASSLVGRGQETQYF

d_gene: TRBD2
v_gene: TRBV6-6
abundance: .
j_gene: TRBJ2-1
len: 14
CDR3nt: TGTGCCAGCAGCTTGACTAGCGGGAGCAATGAGCAGTTCTTC
CDR3aa: CASSLTSGSNEQFF

d_gene: .
v_gene: TRBV23-1
abundance: .
j_gene: TRBJ1-2
len: 14
CDR3nt: TGCGCCAGCAGTCAATCACTAACGCAGGATGGCTACACCTTC
CDR3aa: CASSQSLTQDGYTF

d_gene: TRBD2
v_gene: TRBV29-1
abundance: once
j_gene: TRBJ2-7
len: 14
CDR3nt: TGCAGCGTTGAAGGGACTAGCGGGATCTACGAGCAGTACTTC
CDR3aa: CSVEGTSGIYEQYF

d_gene: .
v_gene: TRBV5-1
abundance: .
j_gene: TRBJ2-1
len: 14
CDR3nt: TGCGCCAGCAGCTCCCCCGGACTGTCCAATGAGCAGTTCTTC
CDR3aa: CASSSPGLSNEQFF

d_gene: .
v_gene: TRBV29-1
abundance: .
j_gene: TRBJ2-1
len: 15
CDR3nt: TGCAGCTCCACAAGAGGGGGAGGAACCTACAATGAGCAGTTCTTC
CDR3aa: CSSTRGGGTYNEQFF

d_gene: .
v_gene: TRBV2
abundance: .
j_gene: TRBJ2-7
len: 17
CDR3nt: TGTGCCAGCAGTCCCGACCGAATAAATAAAAGCTCCTACGAGCAGTACTTC
CDR3aa: CASSPDRINKSSYEQYF

d_gene: .
v_gene: TRBV5-6
abundance: .
j_gene: TRBJ2-7
len: 14
CDR3nt: TGTGCCAGCAGCGTGGGGGTAGGAGGCTACGAGCAGTACTTC
CDR3aa: CASSVGVGGYEQYF

d_gene: TRBD1
v_gene: TRBV4-3
abundance: .
j_gene: TRBJ1-1
len: 13
CDR3nt: TGCGCCAGCAGGTCGTTAGACAGGGCGGAAGCTTTCTTT
CDR3aa: CASRSLDRAEAFF

d_gene: .
v_gene: TRBV20-1
abundance: .
j_gene: TRBJ2-7
len: 15
CDR3nt: TGCAGTGCTAGAGGGGGGACCCGGGGAGGATACGAGCAGTACTTC
CDR3aa: CSARGGTRGGYEQYF

d_gene: .
v_gene: TRBV7-9
abundance: .
j_gene: TRBJ1-1
len: 13
CDR3nt: TGTGCCAGCAGCTCCGGTAGGGGCACTGAAGCTTTCTTT
CDR3aa: CASSSGRGTEAFF

d_gene: .
v_gene: TRBV5-1
abundance: .
j_gene: TRBJ2-6
len: 18
CDR3nt: TGCGCCAGCAGCTCCAACCTTAACCGGAACTCTGGGGCCAACGTCCTGACTTTC
CDR3aa: CASSSNLNRNSGANVLTF

d_gene: .
v_gene: TRBV29-1
abundance: .
j_gene: TRBJ2-6
len: 13
CDR3nt: TGCAGCGTTATCCAGGGAGGGGCCAACGTCCTGACTTTC
CDR3aa: CSVIQGGANVLTF

d_gene: .
v_gene: TRBV7-9
abundance: .
j_gene: TRBJ1-2
len: 14
CDR3nt: TGTGCCAGCAGCTTAGGCGGGGCTAACTATGGCTACACCTTC
CDR3aa: CASSLGGANYGYTF

d_gene: .
v_gene: TRBV5-1
abundance: .
j_gene: TRBJ2-1
len: 18
CDR3nt: TGCGCCAGCAGCATGACACCCTCCCGGACAGAAGCTTACAATGAGCAGTTCTTC
CDR3aa: CASSMTPSRTEAYNEQFF

d_gene: .
v_gene: TRBV19
abundance: .
j_gene: TRBJ2-2
len: 13
CDR3nt: TGTGCCACCAGGGGTTCCGACACCGGGGAGCTGTTTTTT
CDR3aa: CATRGSDTGELFF

d_gene: TRBD1
v_gene: TRBV7-9
abundance: .
j_gene: TRBJ2-1
len: 14
CDR3nt: TGTGCCAGCAGCTTAACAGGGGGGTTGGATGAGCAGTTCTTC
CDR3aa: CASSLTGGLDEQFF

d_gene: .
v_gene: TRBV27
abundance: .
j_gene: TRBJ1-1
len: 13
CDR3nt: TGTGCCAGCAGCGTCTACAGTAACACTGAAGCTTTCTTT
CDR3aa: CASSVYSNTEAFF

d_gene: .
v_gene: TRBV9
abundance: .
j_gene: TRBJ1-2
len: 13
CDR3nt: TGTGCCAGTTCCCAGGATTCTTCGCGGGGCTACACCTTC
CDR3aa: CASSQDSSRGYTF

d_gene: TRBD2
v_gene: TRBV7-2
abundance: .
j_gene: TRBJ2-1
len: 14
CDR3nt: TGTGCCAGCAGCTTAGTGGGACTATACAATGAGCAGTTCTTC
CDR3aa: CASSLVGLYNEQFF

d_gene: .
v_gene: TRBV6-5
abundance: .
j_gene: TRBJ1-5
len: 14
CDR3nt: TGTGCCAGCAGCCACAGGGACCCTCGTCAGCCCCAGCATTTT
CDR3aa: CASSHRDPRQPQHF

d_gene: TRBD1
v_gene: TRBV3-1
abundance: .
j_gene: TRBJ2-7
len: 15
CDR3nt: TGTGCCAGCAGCCAAGACTGGACAGGGGCGTACGAGCAGTACTTC
CDR3aa: CASSQDWTGAYEQYF

d_gene: .
v_gene: TRBV5-6
abundance: .
j_gene: TRBJ2-1
len: 13
CDR3nt: TGTGCCAGCAGCTTGGCCCAATACAATGAGCAGTTCTTC
CDR3aa: CASSLAQYNEQFF

d_gene: .
v_gene: TRBV25-1
abundance: .
j_gene: TRBJ2-3
len: 13
CDR3nt: TGTGCCAGCAGAAGAAGTGTCACAGATACGCAGTATTTT
CDR3aa: CASRRSVTDTQYF

d_gene: .
v_gene: TRBV12-3/TRBV12-4
abundance: .
j_gene: TRBJ2-1
len: 15
CDR3nt: TGTGCCAGCAGTTGGGCTAGCCCATCCTACAATGAGCAGTTCTTC
CDR3aa: CASSWASPSYNEQFF

d_gene: .
v_gene: TRBV5-1
abundance: .
j_gene: TRBJ1-5
len: 13
CDR3nt: TGCGCCAGCAGCTTGTCTAGCAATCAGCCCCAGCATTTT
CDR3aa: CASSLSSNQPQHF

d_gene: .
v_gene: TRBV15
abundance: .
j_gene: TRBJ2-5
len: 13
CDR3nt: TGTGCCACCAGCAGCTCAGCAGACAGAATCCACTACTTC
CDR3aa: CATSSSADRIHYF

d_gene: TRBD1
v_gene: TRBV2
abundance: .
j_gene: TRBJ2-3
len: 16
CDR3nt: TGTGCCAGCAGTCGAACCCGGGACAGGGTCACAGATACGCAGTATTTT
CDR3aa: CASSRTRDRVTDTQYF

d_gene: .
v_gene: TRBV25-1
abundance: .
j_gene: TRBJ2-7
len: 13
CDR3nt: TGTGCCAGCAGTGGGGCGGATTCCTACGAGCAGTACTTC
CDR3aa: CASSGADSYEQYF

d_gene: .
v_gene: TRBV19
abundance: .
j_gene: TRBJ2-1
len: 15
CDR3nt: TGTGCCAGTAGTCGGGCCGGGACTGGACTCAATGAGCAGTTCTTC
CDR3aa: CASSRAGTGLNEQFF

d_gene: .
v_gene: TRBV5-1
abundance: .
j_gene: TRBJ2-3
len: 13
CDR3nt: TGCGCCAGCAGGGATGACGGAGGAGATACGCAGTATTTT
CDR3aa: CASRDDGGDTQYF

d_gene: TRBD2
v_gene: TRBV7-9
abundance: .
j_gene: TRBJ2-7
len: 15
CDR3nt: TGTGCCAGCAGCTTCCCGCTAGCGGGGGCCTACGAGCAGTACTTC
CDR3aa: CASSFPLAGAYEQYF

d_gene: .
v_gene: TRBV29-1
abundance: .
j_gene: TRBJ2-4
len: 13
CDR3nt: TGCAGCGTGAATGGGGGGGCCAAAAACATTCAGTACTTC
CDR3aa: CSVNGGAKNIQYF

d_gene: .
v_gene: TRBV19
abundance: .
j_gene: TRBJ1-5
len: 14
CDR3nt: TGTGCCAGTAGTATAGAACCAGTCAATCAGCCCCAGCATTTT
CDR3aa: CASSIEPVNQPQHF

d_gene: .
v_gene: TRBV7-9
abundance: .
j_gene: TRBJ2-7
len: 15
CDR3nt: TGTGCCAGCAGCCCCGGCCCGCGGATCTCCTACGAGCAGTACTTC
CDR3aa: CASSPGPRISYEQYF

d_gene: TRBD2
v_gene: TRBV2
abundance: .
j_gene: TRBJ2-1
len: 16
CDR3nt: TGTGCCAGCAGTTTCGTGGGGACTAGCGGGATTTATGAGCAGTTCTTC
CDR3aa: CASSFVGTSGIYEQFF

d_gene: .
v_gene: TRBV4-1
abundance: .
j_gene: TRBJ2-1
len: 15
CDR3nt: TGCGCCAGCAGCGTTGGTAGCGGCCCGGGCAATGAGCAGTTCTTC
CDR3aa: CASSVGSGPGNEQFF

d_gene: .
v_gene: TRBV9
abundance: .
j_gene: TRBJ1-1
len: 13
CDR3nt: TGTGCCAGCAGCGTAGGCGGGAGCACTGAAGCTTTCTTT
CDR3aa: CASSVGGSTEAFF

d_gene: .
v_gene: TRBV29-1
abundance: .
j_gene: TRBJ1-2
len: 12
CDR3nt: TGCAGCGTTGAAGACAGGGCGGATGGCTACACCTTC
CDR3aa: CSVEDRADGYTF

d_gene: .
v_gene: TRBV5-4
abundance: once
j_gene: TRBJ2-2
len: 12
CDR3nt: TGTGCCAGCAGCTTGGTTGCCGGGGAGCTGTTTTTT
CDR3aa: CASSLVAGELFF

d_gene: TRBD1
v_gene: TRBV6-5
abundance: .
j_gene: TRBJ2-4
len: 12
CDR3nt: TGTGCCAGCAGTCGAGGGGGCGGCATTCAGTACTTC
CDR3aa: CASSRGGGIQYF

d_gene: TRBD2
v_gene: TRBV6-4
abundance: .
j_gene: TRBJ2-1
len: 16
CDR3nt: TGTGCCAGCAGTCAACTCGGGACTAGCGGGAGCAATGAGCAGTTCTTC
CDR3aa: CASSQLGTSGSNEQFF

d_gene: TRBD2
v_gene: TRBV5-1
abundance: .
j_gene: TRBJ2-5
len: 15
CDR3nt: TGCGCCAGCAGCTTGGGTAGCGGGAGTCTGGAGACCCAGTACTTC
CDR3aa: CASSLGSGSLETQYF